This T cell receptor beta chain came from a study of cytomegalovirus exposure and HLA in healthy donors. For this clone: Its antigen remains unknown.

Primers included in the PCR were 60 Vbeta and 13 Jbeta primers. Generated by immunoSEQ multiplex PCR, the TCRdb table keeps only in-frame clones and is missing some. The profile shows some 110,000 clones, approximately 65% of them singletons. The CDR3 runs to 20 residues. Germline V gene sequence: CDR1 MNHNS, CDR2 SASEGT. The V end lost 1 base, the J end lost 2 bases, and 24 bases lay between the germline ends. Notes on the study in general: Presence/absence analyses rested on an assumption that sequencing depth was roughly uniform across donors. Likely technical artifact: a cluster of highly shared sequence variants.

This TCR derives from a man between 18 and 35 years old in good health and CMV-seronegative. This rearrangement joins TRBV6-1 to TRBJ1-5; D possibly corresponds to TRBD1 (6 bases). The sample comprised PBMCs. CDR3 region: CASSEVPGGGLGGGNQPQHF. The CDR3 nucleotides read TGTGCCAGCAGTGAAGTTCCTGGGGGGGGGCTCGGGGGAGGCAATCAGCCCCAGCATTTT.